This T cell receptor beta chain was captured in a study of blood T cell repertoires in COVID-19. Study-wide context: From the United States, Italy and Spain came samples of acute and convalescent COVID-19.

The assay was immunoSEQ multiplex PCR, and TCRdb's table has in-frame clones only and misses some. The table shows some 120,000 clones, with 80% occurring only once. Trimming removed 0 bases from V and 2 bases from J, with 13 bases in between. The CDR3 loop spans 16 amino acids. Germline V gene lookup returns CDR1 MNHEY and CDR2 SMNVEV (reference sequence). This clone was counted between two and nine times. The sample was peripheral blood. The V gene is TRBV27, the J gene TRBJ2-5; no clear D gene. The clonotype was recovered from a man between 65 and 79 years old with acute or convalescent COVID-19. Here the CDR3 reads CASSLSRLHDQETQYF. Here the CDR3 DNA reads TGTGCCAGCAGTTTATCGCGACTGCATGATCAAGAGACCCAGTACTTC.